One sample yielded the 20 T cell receptor beta chains listed below, sequenced in a study of shared clonotypes between healthy human individuals. The protocol was immunoSEQ multiplex PCR, while the TCRdb copy is restricted to in-frame clones and leaves out a portion. The sample includes about 2 million clones, about 95% of them seen just once. The naive CD8 fraction comprised CD45RO-negative cells positively selected for CCR7 and excluded terminally differentiated effector memory CD45RA+ cells. The sequenced sample consisted of naive CD8+ T cells sorted from blood. Receptors originate from a man aged 18 to 30 in good health.

This sequence joins TRBV7-9 and TRBJ2-1; D is possibly TRBD1 or TRBD2 (6 bases each). This CDR3 has 14 residues. The V end was cut by 5 bases, the J end by 8 bases, with 16 bases between. Germline assignment: CDR1 SEHNR and CDR2 FQNEAQ (reference sequence). CDR3 bases: TGTGCCAGCAGCCCACAGGAGAGGGGGGATGAGCAGTTCTTC. Protein: CASSPQERGDEQFF. The full variable domain, completed using reference TRBV7-9 and TRBJ2-1, is DTGVSQNPRHKITKRGQNVTFRCDPISEHNRLYWYRQTLGQGPEFLTYFQNEAQLEKSRLLSDRFSAERPKGSFSTLEIQRTEQGDSAMYLCASSPQERGDEQFFGPGTRLTVL.

This rearrangement joins TRBV29-1 to TRBJ2-7, with 7 positions matching TRBD1. CDR1 and CDR2 from the germline V gene are SQVTM and ANQGSEA. The CDR3 totals 15 residues. The V segment lost 0 bases and the J segment 1 base; nucleotides outside the gene matches: 6. The CDR3 sequence is CSVEDRDSGSYEQYF. The CDR3 DNA sequence: TGCAGCGTTGAAGACAGGGACAGCGGTTCCTACGAGCAGTACTTC.

As DNA, the CDR3 is TGTGCCAGCAGCGCGATGGACAGGGATTCCTACGAGCAGTACTTC. It translates to CASSAMDRDSYEQYF. The rearrangement joins TRBV9 to TRBJ2-7; 8 bases match TRBD1. CDR3 size: 15 residues. V lost 3 bases and J lost 1; bases outside the gene matches: 6. CDR1 is SGDLS, CDR2 YYNGEE, per germline.

The genes are TRBV7-8 and TRBJ2-3; D possibly uses TRBD1 or TRBD2 (6 bases each). The CDR3 spans 15 residues. Between the trimmed V and J ends, which lost 5 bases and 6 bases, there was a span of 18 bases. Germline V lookup: CDR1 SGHVS, CDR2 FQNEAQ. CDR3: CASSPKGGGSDTQYF. In DNA, the CDR3 is TGTGCCAGCAGCCCGAAGGGGGGCGGGTCGGATACGCAGTATTTT.

The chain is built from TRBV19 and TRBJ2-7; possibly TRBD1 for D (5 bases). CDR1 and CDR2 (germline): LNHDA, SQIVND (reference sequence). V lost 3 bases and J 6 bases, leaving 9 bases between the germline ends. The CDR3 runs 12 residues. In nucleotides, the CDR3 is TGTGCCAGTAGTATGGGGCAGGGCGAGCAGTACTTC. This codes for CASSMGQGEQYF.

The gene calls are TRBV7-2 and TRBJ2-7; 11 positions match TRBD2. Germline V gene sequence: CDR1 SGHTA, CDR2 FQGNSA. Unmatched junction bases numbered 9, after V lost 6 bases and J lost 5 bases. The CDR3 covers 15 residues. The DNA of the CDR3 is TGTGCCAGCAGTTTTACTAGCGGGAGTTCCCACGAGCAGTACTTC. It specifies CASSFTSGSSHEQYF.

The rearrangement links TRBV13 to TRBJ2-5; 9 bases are a match to TRBD1. The V gene end was trimmed by 0 bases and the J gene end by 4 bases; junction bases not matched to a gene: 6. Germline V lookup: CDR1 PRHDT, CDR2 FYEKMQ (reference sequence). There are 16 residues in the CDR3. CDR3 sequence reads: CASSLGRTGVRETQYF. The DNA for the CDR3 is TGTGCCAGCAGCTTAGGAAGGACAGGGGTCAGAGAGACCCAGTACTTC.

The rearrangement uses TRBV27 and TRBJ2-1, with 7 bases aligning to TRBD1. V dropped 6 bases and J dropped 10; count of bases not matched to a gene: 12. The CDR3 runs to 14 residues. Germline CDR1 and CDR2: MNHEY and SMNVEV (reference sequence). This CDR3 reads CASSLAPRQGEQFF. The CDR3 DNA is TGTGCCAGCAGCCTAGCCCCTCGACAGGGCGAGCAGTTCTTC.

The genes are TRBV19 and TRBJ2-3; 7 nucleotides align to TRBD2. Germline trimming cut 6 bases from V and 0 bases from J; bases unmatched to any gene: 6. The germline CDR1 and CDR2 sequences are LNHDA and SQIVND (reference sequence). The CDR3 is 15 residues long. The CDR3 is CASRPGTISTDTQYF. The CDR3 DNA sequence: TGTGCCAGTAGACCCGGGACTATAAGCACAGATACGCAGTATTTT.

This clone was detected only once. V usage is TRBV6-1 and J usage is TRBJ2-5; 8 bases are shared with TRBD1. V lost 2 bases, J lost 5 bases, and 7 bases stayed unmatched. The CDR3 loop spans 15 amino acids. CDR1 is MNHNS and CDR2 is SASEGT in the germline V gene. The CDR3 DNA sequence: TGTGCCAGCAGTGAAATAGGGCAGGGGGCGGAGACCCAGTACTTC. This sequence encodes CASSEIGQGAETQYF.

The rearrangement links TRBV27 to TRBJ1-2; unclear D gene. This CDR3 spans 13 amino acids. Trimming removed 2 bases from V and 7 bases from J, with 11 bases in between. Germline-derived CDR1 and CDR2 are MNHEY and SMNVEV (reference sequence). The CDR3 sequence is CASSLSRRAGYTF. In nucleotides, the CDR3 is TGTGCCAGCAGTTTAAGCCGAAGGGCTGGCTACACCTTC.

V and J are TRBV30 and TRBJ2-1, with 11 bases aligning to TRBD2. The CDR3 length is 14 residues. Trimming took 5 bases from V and 6 from J; bases not matched to a gene: 6. Germline CDR1 reads GTSNPN; CDR2 reads SVGIG (reference sequence). DNA for the CDR3: TGTGCCTGGGGGACTAGCGGACAGGGCAATGAGCAGTTCTTC. Translated: CAWGTSGQGNEQFF.

The chain uses TRBV5-5 and TRBJ2-2, with 10 bases lining up with TRBD1. The V segment lost 7 bases and the J segment 5 bases; nucleotides outside the gene matches: 5. The germline V gene encodes CDR1 SGHKS and CDR2 YYEKEE (reference sequence). The length of the CDR3 is 14 residues. The CDR3 coding sequence is TGTGCCAGCTTGGGACAGGGGAAGACCGGGGAGCTGTTTTTT. It codes for CASLGQGKTGELFF.

The chain carries TRBV4-3 and TRBJ2-2, with D possibly TRBD1 on 5 matching bases. Germline loops: CDR1 LGHNA, CDR2 YSLEER. The CDR3 sequence is 18 residues long. Trimming removed 1 base at V and 2 bases at J, with 17 bases between. The CDR3 sequence is CASSQVWKTAQNTGELFF. CDR3 nucleotide sequence: TGCGCCAGCAGCCAAGTTTGGAAGACAGCCCAAAACACCGGGGAGCTGTTTTTT.

Details on this clone: Other DNA sequences of this sample code for an identical CDR3. This chain links TRBV4-3 with TRBJ2-1; the D is unclear. The CDR3 extends over 15 amino acids. CDR1 and CDR2 (germline): LGHNA, YSLEER. V lost 0 bases and J lost 0, with 6 bases in between. CDR3 bases: TGCGCCAGCAGCCAAGATGGCAGCTCCTACAATGAGCAGTTCTTC. This codes for CASSQDGSSYNEQFF.

The chain recombines TRBV28 with TRBJ2-7; a possible D gene is TRBD2 (5 bases). The CDR3 is made up of 14 amino acids. CDR1 and CDR2 (germline): MDHEN, SYDVKM. The V and J ends lost 4 bases and 2 bases respectively, with 12 bases between them. The CDR3 sequence is CASSYPGSTYEQYF. The CDR3 DNA reads as TGTGCCAGCAGTTACCCGGGGTCCACCTACGAGCAGTACTTC.

This rearrangement joins TRBV28 to TRBJ2-3; TRBD2 matches at 11 bases. This CDR3 spans 15 amino acids. V shed 5 bases and J 2 bases; nucleotides not matched to a gene: 3. Per germline, CDR1 MDHEN and CDR2 SYDVKM. The CDR3 sequence: CASSVAGGNTDTQYF. The CDR3 region has the DNA TGTGCCAGCAGTGTAGCGGGGGGGAACACAGATACGCAGTATTTT.

The chain combines TRBV5-6 with TRBJ2-1; 10 bases agree with TRBD2. CDR3 length: 17 residues. Germline V gives CDR1 SGHDT, CDR2 YYEEEE. Losses at the gene ends were 0 bases for V and 7 bases for J; bases not matched to a gene: 10. The CDR3 is CASSLAGAGGPKNEQFF. The CDR3 nucleotides are TGTGCCAGCAGCTTGGCCGGAGCGGGAGGGCCAAAGAATGAGCAGTTCTTC.

The chain couples TRBV19 to TRBJ2-7, with 10 bases aligning to TRBD1. V dropped 9 bases and J dropped 5; count of bases not matched to a gene: 7. The CDR3 is made up of 13 amino acids. Germline V gene data show CDR1 as LNHDA and CDR2 as SQIVND (reference sequence). CDR3 sequence (DNA): TGTGCCAGCATGGACAGGGGGGGTAACGAGCAGTACTTC. Encoded protein: CASMDRGGNEQYF.

V gene TRBV10-3 combines with J gene TRBJ1-6, with D maybe TRBD1 (6 bases). Between the trimmed V and J ends, which lost 3 bases and 6 bases, there was a span of 9 bases. From germline, CDR1 is ENHRY and CDR2 SYGVKD. The CDR3 has 14 amino acids. CDR3 protein: CAISDADSNSPLHF. The CDR3 DNA sequence: TGTGCCATCAGTGACGCGGACAGTAATTCACCCCTCCACTTT.